The 7 T cell receptor beta chains below come from one sample, sequenced in a study of memory CD4+ T cells and cytomegalovirus serostatus. The protocol was immunoSEQ multiplex PCR, while the TCRdb copy is restricted to in-frame clones and leaves out a portion. There are some 57,000 clones in the sample; around 85% occur only once, and about 0.86% lies in the top ten. Single viable CD3+CD4+CD8-CD45RO+ cells were sorted as the memory CD4+ T cells. Material for sequencing was memory CD4+ T cells from blood. The receptors come from an adult in good health and CMV-seronegative.

The genes are TRBV30 and TRBJ1-6, with 8 bases aligning to TRBD1. The CDR3 runs to 14 residues. In germline, CDR1 is GTSNPN, CDR2 SVGIG (reference sequence). Trimming took 4 bases from V and 5 from J; bases not matched to a gene: 4. The CDR3 nucleotides read TGTGCCTGGAACAGGGGGTTACATAATTCACCCCTCCACTTT. As protein: CAWNRGLHNSPLHF. Variable domain in full (rest from reference TRBV30 and TRBJ1-6): SQTIHQWPATLVQPVGSPLSLECTVEGTSNPNLYWYRQAAGRGLQLLFYSVGIGQISSEVPQNLSASRPQDRQFILSSKKLLLSDSGFYLCAWNRGLHNSPLHFGNGTRLTVT.

The chain links TRBV7-3 to TRBJ2-3; D perhaps matches TRBD1 (5 bases). CDR3 length: 13 amino acids. Germline V gene sequence: CDR1 SGHTA, CDR2 FQGTGA. V was pared by 0 bases and J by 5 bases, with 6 bases between. The CDR3 here is CASSLTQGDTQYF. DNA of the CDR3: TGTGCCAGCAGCTTAACTCAGGGAGATACGCAGTATTTT.

The rearrangement joins TRBV5-6 to TRBJ1-2; D may be TRBD1 (5 bases). The CDR3 contains 11 residues. Germline CDR1 SGHDT, CDR2 YYEEEE. Trimming removed 5 bases at V and 10 bases at J, with 12 bases between. The CDR3 loop reads CASRTTEDYTF. The CDR3 DNA reads as TGTGCCAGCAGGACGACAGAGGACTACACCTTC.

J is TRBJ2-7 and V is TRBV7-9, with unresolved D. This CDR3 has 12 amino acids. Trimming left V 3 bases short and J 2 bases short, with 5 bases between. From germline, CDR1 is SEHNR and CDR2 FQNEAQ (reference sequence). The CDR3 region has the DNA TGTGCCAGCAGCTTTTCGCCCTACGAGCAGTACTTC. It codes for CASSFSPYEQYF.

The chain links TRBV5-1 to TRBJ2-7; D possibly corresponds to TRBD1 (6 bases). The CDR3 is 17 amino acids. V shed 4 bases and J shed 0 bases, with 20 bases lying between them. Germline CDR1 and CDR2: SGHRS and YFSETQ. CDR3 bases: TGCGCCAGCAGCCCGCCCCCTGGGACAACCTACTCCTACGAGCAGTACTTC. As protein: CASSPPPGTTYSYEQYF.

The chain recombines TRBV4-2 with TRBJ2-1; TRBD2 agrees at 7 bases. Germline CDR1 and CDR2: LGHNA and YNFKEQ. The trim removed 0 bases at V and 2 bases at J, leaving 4 bases unmatched. This CDR3 has 16 amino acids. As DNA, the CDR3 is TGTGCCAGCAGCCAAGATATGGCGGGGGCCTACAATGAGCAGTTCTTC. The encoded protein is CASSQDMAGAYNEQFF.

The rearrangement links TRBV27 to TRBJ1-4; D perhaps matches TRBD1 (5 bases). The CDR3 consists of 14 residues. The V and J ends lost 6 bases and 8 bases respectively, with 16 bases between them. Germline lookup yields CDR1 MNHEY and CDR2 SMNVEV (reference sequence). CDR3 amino acids: CASSHHGAREKLFF. The CDR3 nucleotides read TGTGCCAGCAGCCATCACGGGGCGCGCGAAAAACTGTTTTTT.